Here is one T cell receptor beta chain with its context. This sample was included in a study of blood T cell repertoires in COVID-19. The overall study: COVID-19 samples, acute and convalescent, were from the United States, Italy and Spain.

Original processing methods: Estimation of nucleated cell counts was performed using reference gene primer amplification. TCRdb's copy holds only in-frame clones and misses some; the assay was immunoSEQ multiplex PCR. Clone size and V and J calls were adopted from that table, with D and trimming inferred from the DNA. The top ten hold about 12% of the sample, which has 60,000 to 85,000 clones, 60% to 80% seen once. This CDR3 comprises 12 residues. Trimming removed 5 bases from V and 3 bases from J; junction bases left unmatched: 1. Germline V lookup: CDR1 SGHVS, CDR2 FQNEAQ. The chain is built from TRBV7-8 and TRBJ2-7, with 7 nucleotides matching TRBD2. Source material: peripheral blood. The clonotype was recovered from a human donor in a cohort sampled during active COVID-19. CDR3: CASSASGYEQYF. In nucleotides, the CDR3 is TGTGCCAGCAGCGCTAGCGGCTACGAGCAGTACTTC.